Listed below are T cell receptor beta chains from one sample, sequenced in a study of T cell responses to AZD1222 COVID-19 vaccine. Data came from immunoSEQ multiplex PCR; TCRdb stores just in-frame clones and leaves some out. The repertoire holds some 130,000 clones, with approximately 85% as singletons. The sample here was peripheral blood, taken 28 days after the second dose of the MenACWY control vaccine. These receptors were taken from an adult who received the MenACWY meningococcal vaccine as a control. The CDR3 runs from the conserved cysteine through the conserved F or W.

v_gene	j_gene	CDR3aa
TRBV5-1	TRBJ1-3	CASSLGYRASGNTIYF
TRBV7-2	TRBJ2-3	CASSQGWADTQYF
TRBV11-2	TRBJ2-3	CASRRWGGRGDTQYF
TRBV18	TRBJ1-5	CASSPEGGRGQPQHF
TRBV28	TRBJ1-6	CASTSPGTGYSPLHF
TRBV6-2/TRBV6-3	TRBJ2-2	CASSYLRGGAGELFF
TRBV3-1/TRBV3-2	TRBJ2-3	CASSPLSGSYTDTQYF
TRBV3-1/TRBV3-2	TRBJ2-2	CASSPQGRSSTGELFF
TRBV6-5	TRBJ1-2	CASSLPGPEGYTF
TRBV15	TRBJ1-1	CATSPAGGLDTEAFF